These 22 T cell receptor beta chains came from one sample sequenced in a study of blood T cell repertoires in COVID-19. Sequencing was performed with immunoSEQ multiplex PCR; in TCRdb, only in-frame clones are kept and a portion is missing. The profile shows some 200,000 clones, 75% to 85% of them singletons. What was sequenced was peripheral blood. Every receptor here comes from a man aged 45 to 65 with active or convalescent COVID-19.

This chain links TRBV18 with TRBJ2-5; D is perhaps TRBD1 (5 bases). Trimming removed 3 bases at V and 5 bases at J, with 16 bases between. Germline CDR1 and CDR2: KGHSH and LQKENI. The CDR3 contains 15 residues. Written as DNA, the CDR3 is TGTGCCAGCTCACCCAGCTATGGGGCCCAGGAGACCCAGTACTTC. Protein sequence: CASSPSYGAQETQYF.

CDR3 residues: CASSLTAQGHGNSPLHF. The CDR3 coding sequence is TGTGCCAGCAGCTTAACCGCCCAGGGACATGGTAATTCACCCCTCCACTTT. J is TRBJ1-6 and V is TRBV7-3, with D perhaps matching TRBD1 (6 bases). The CDR3 consists of 17 residues. CDR1 and CDR2 (germline): SGHTA, FQGTGA. Deletions cut 0 bases from V and 6 bases from J, with 15 bases between.

This chain links TRBV29-1 with TRBJ1-1; 10 positions agree with TRBD1. V dropped 7 bases and J dropped 7; count of bases not matched to a gene: 3. Germline V CDR1 and CDR2: SQVTM, ANQGSEA. This CDR3 has 11 residues. Here the CDR3 DNA reads TGCAGCGGGGACAGGGGCAGTGAAGCTTTCTTT. Translating it yields CSGDRGSEAFF.

J is TRBJ2-3 and V is TRBV19, with TRBD2 matching 10 bases. J gave up 0 bases and V 6 bases, and 6 bases lay outside the gene matches. The CDR3 sequence is 16 residues long. Germline CDR1 and CDR2: LNHDA and SQIVND (reference sequence). As DNA, the CDR3 is TGTGCCAGTAGACCTAGCGGGAGTGCGAGCACAGATACGCAGTATTTT. Translated, it gives CASRPSGSASTDTQYF.

The chain couples TRBV4-3 to TRBJ2-7; 12 bases match TRBD2. This CDR3 contains 18 residues. With 0 bases clipped from V and 4 bases from J, the junction kept 10 bases outside the gene matches. The V gene's germline CDR1 is LGHNA and CDR2 YSLEER. CDR3 nucleotide sequence: TGCGCCAGCAGCCAAGATGTGGACCTAGCGGGAGGGTGGTACGAGCAGTACTTC. Protein product: CASSQDVDLAGGWYEQYF.

V gene TRBV13 combines with J gene TRBJ2-3, with 8 positions matching TRBD1. CDR1 PRHDT and CDR2 FYEKMQ come from the germline V gene (reference sequence). Losses at the gene ends were 5 bases for V and 4 bases for J; bases not matched to a gene: 5. CDR3 length: 14 amino acids. The CDR3 DNA reads TGTGCCAGCAGCCAGGACAGGGCAGCAGATACGCAGTATTTT. Translating gives CASSQDRAADTQYF.

The CDR3 reads CASSEGQAIYNSPLHF. In DNA form, the CDR3 reads TGTGCCAGCAGCGAGGGACAGGCGATCTATAATTCACCCCTCCACTTT. V is TRBV9 and J is TRBJ1-6; 8 nucleotides align to TRBD1. The ends lost 3 bases at V and 3 bases at J; junction bases unmatched: 5. Germline values: CDR1 SGDLS, CDR2 YYNGEE. The CDR3 totals 16 residues. Using reference TRBV9 and TRBJ1-6 for the parts outside the CDR3, the full variable domain is DSGVTQTPKHLITATGQRVTLRCSPRSGDLSVYWYQQSLDQGLQFLIQYYNGEERAKGNILERFSAQQFPDLHSELNLSSLELGDSALYFCASSEGQAIYNSPLHFGNGTRLTVT.

The chain couples TRBV11-3 to TRBJ2-2, with 7 bases fitting TRBD1. Unmatched junction bases numbered 4, after V lost 6 bases and J lost 6 bases. In germline, CDR1 is SGHNT, CDR2 YENEEA. This CDR3 has 13 residues. The CDR3, as DNA: TGTGCCAGCAGTTTTCAGGGGGCCGGGGAGCTGTTTTTT. Amino acid sequence: CASSFQGAGELFF.

The chain recombines TRBV28 with TRBJ2-7, with 11 bases identical to TRBD2. V lost 1 base to trimming and J lost 6 bases; unmatched junction nucleotides: 5. CDR3 length: 15 amino acids. The germline gives CDR1 MDHEN, CDR2 SYDVKM. Here the CDR3 reads CASSLLLAGVAEQYF. Here the CDR3 DNA reads TGTGCCAGCAGTTTATTACTAGCGGGAGTGGCCGAGCAGTACTTC.

This clone was seen a single time. J is TRBJ1-1 and V is TRBV11-2, with a possible D match to TRBD1 (6 bases). The V end was cut by 5 bases, the J end by 0 bases, with 13 bases between. Looked up from germline, CDR1 is SGHAT and CDR2 is FQNNGV. The CDR3 runs to 15 residues. CDR3 protein: CASSLAGQLNTEAFF. DNA of the CDR3: TGTGCCAGCAGCCTAGCCGGACAGTTGAACACTGAAGCTTTCTTT.

The rearrangement links TRBV7-2 to TRBJ2-3; D is perhaps TRBD2 (6 bases). This CDR3 is built from 13 residues. Looked up from germline, CDR1 is SGHTA and CDR2 is FQGNSA. The V end lost 5 bases, the J end lost 4 bases, and 10 bases lay between the germline ends. The CDR3 loop reads CASSRPSADTQYF. Here the CDR3 DNA reads TGTGCCAGCAGCCGACCTAGCGCAGATACGCAGTATTTT.

The rearrangement links TRBV29-1 to TRBJ1-1; D is unresolved. Trimming removed 1 base from V and 1 base from J, with 13 bases in between. The CDR3 contains 15 residues. Germline CDR1 and CDR2: SQVTM and ANQGSEA. The CDR3 is CSVEGVGGKNTEAFF. The CDR3 DNA is TGCAGCGTTGAAGGAGTAGGCGGCAAGAACACTGAAGCTTTCTTT.

The chain recombines TRBV7-9 with TRBJ1-2; maybe TRBD1 (6 bases). CDR3 length: 13 amino acids. The germline CDR1 and CDR2 sequences are SEHNR and FQNEAQ (reference sequence). The V and J ends lost 4 bases and 8 bases respectively, with 14 bases between them. The DNA for the CDR3 is TGTGCCAGCAGCTCGGGACAAGGCAGAGGCTACACCTTC. As protein: CASSSGQGRGYTF.

The chain carries TRBV5-4 and TRBJ2-1; TRBD2 agrees at 7 bases. The J segment lost 4 bases and the V segment lost 4 bases, leaving 8 bases of the junction unmatched. This CDR3 contains 15 residues. Per germline, CDR1 SGHNT and CDR2 YYREEE (reference sequence). The DNA for the CDR3 is TGTGCCAGCAGCCCCCTAGAGGGAGGGTACAATGAGCAGTTCTTC. Amino acids: CASSPLEGGYNEQFF. Together with reference TRBV5-4 and TRBJ2-1, the CDR3 gives the full variable domain: ETGVTQSPTHLIKTRGQQVTLRCSSQSGHNTVSWYQQALGQGPQFIFQYYREEENGRGNFPPRFSGLQFPNYSSELNVNALELDDSALYLCASSPLEGGYNEQFFGPGTRLTVL.

V and J are TRBV20-1 and TRBJ2-5, with D perhaps TRBD1 (5 bases). Germline CDR1 and CDR2: DFQATT and SNEGSKA (reference sequence). With 3 bases removed from V and 5 bases from J, the gap between germline ends came to 10 bases. The CDR3 has 12 residues. CDR3 DNA sequence: TGCAGTGCTAGTCAGGGTCCGGAGACCCAGTACTTC. This translates into CSASQGPETQYF.

The chain uses TRBV15 and TRBJ2-2, with 7 bases fitting TRBD1. Germline V gene sequence: CDR1 LNHNV, CDR2 YYDKDF (reference sequence). The length of the CDR3 is 16 residues. V was clipped by 5 bases and J by 1 base; unmatched bases: 7. The DNA for the CDR3 is TGTGCCACCAGCCTTCACAGGGGAGTGAACACCGGGGAGCTGTTTTTT. Its translation is CATSLHRGVNTGELFF.

This clone has only one observation. This chain uses TRBV3-1 (or the pseudogene TRBV3-2) with TRBJ2-2, with 7 positions matching TRBD2. V was pared by 4 bases and J by 8 bases, with 4 bases of the junction left unmatched. The CDR3 contains 13 residues. The V gene's germline CDR1 is LGHDT and CDR2 YNNKEL (reference sequence). The chain's CDR3 is CASSRDYSGELFF. DNA for the CDR3: TGTGCCAGCAGCCGGGACTACAGTGGGGAGCTGTTTTTT.

The V call is TRBV4-1, the J call TRBJ1-2; 9 bases fit TRBD1. Trimming took 3 bases from V and 7 from J; bases not matched to a gene: 9. The CDR3 length is 15 residues. Germline V gene data show CDR1 as MGHRA and CDR2 as YSYEKL. The CDR3 DNA follows: TGCGCCAGCAGCCAGGAACCGACAGGGGGGGGTGGCTACACCTTC. Residues: CASSQEPTGGGGYTF.

CDR3 coding DNA: TGCGCCAGCAGCTTGGGGGGACAGAGCGCAGATACGCAGTATTTT. Amino acid sequence: CASSLGGQSADTQYF. The rearrangement joins TRBV5-1 to TRBJ2-3; 7 bases map to TRBD1. Trimming removed 0 bases from V and 4 bases from J; junction bases left unmatched: 5. This CDR3 is built from 15 residues. Germline V gene lookup returns CDR1 SGHRS and CDR2 YFSETQ.

V and J are TRBV6-1 and TRBJ1-1; the D is unclear. V lost 2 bases, J lost 5 bases, and 12 bases lay in between. CDR1 MNHNS and CDR2 SASEGT come from the germline V gene. CDR3 size: 14 residues. CDR3 region: CASSEIPTGTEAFF. CDR3 nucleotides: TGTGCCAGCAGTGAAATACCCACGGGGACTGAAGCTTTCTTT.

The chain recombines TRBV13 with TRBJ2-7, with 7 bases matching TRBD1. V was pared by 5 bases and J by 4 bases, with 2 bases of the junction left unmatched. CDR3 length: 12 residues. Per the germline V gene, CDR1 is PRHDT and CDR2 is FYEKMQ (reference sequence). The CDR3 here is CASSGRGYEQYF. The CDR3 bases are TGTGCCAGCAGCGGCAGGGGGTACGAGCAGTACTTC.

The V call is TRBV7-8, the J call TRBJ2-2; 8 nucleotides match TRBD2. There are 15 residues in the CDR3. Germline CDR1 is SGHVS and CDR2 is FQNEAQ. Trimming cost V 2 bases and J 4 bases; bases outside gene matches: 3. CDR3 loop: CASSLRSGGTGELFF. Here the CDR3 DNA reads TGTGCCAGCAGCTTAAGAAGCGGGGGCACCGGGGAGCTGTTTTTT.